One and the same sample provided the 27 T cell receptor beta chains below, sequenced in a study of T cells in women clearing cervical HPV infection. Sequenced by immunoSEQ multiplex PCR; TCRdb stores in-frame clones only, minus some. The sample totals 15,000 to 20,000 clones; its top ten clones hold around a tenth. Sequenced input: blood buffy coat. All receptors derive from a woman aged 18-70 years with a cervical HPV16 infection that either progressed to CIN3+ or cleared (not recorded which).

Note on this clone: The DNA ends 3 residues before the CDR3 does, and the rest of the CDR3 is filled in from the germline J gene. The V gene is TRBV20-1, the J gene TRBJ1-1; no definite D call. V lost 3 bases to trimming and J lost 3 bases, with 8 bases between them. Germline V gene sequence: CDR1 DFQATT, CDR2 SNEGSKA (reference sequence). CDR3 length: 12 amino acids. The chain's CDR3 is CSASRVDTEAFF. The sequenced CDR3 bases are TGCAGTGCTAGTAGGGTGGACACTGAA.

Details on this clone: Sequencing ends 3 residues short of the CDR3 end; the germline J gene provides the rest. This chain uses TRBV20-1 with TRBJ2-2, with a possible D match to TRBD1 (5 bases). Trimming pared 3 bases from V and 7 bases from J, leaving 18 bases between. The CDR3 has 15 amino acids. CDR1 and CDR2 (germline): DFQATT, SNEGSKA (reference sequence). The DNA read from the CDR3 is TGCAGTGCTAGTTTAGCAGGGCGGAGCGTCGGGGAG. This gives the protein CSASLAGRSVGE. The CDR3 in full is CSASLAGRSVGELFF.

Points on this clone: With the read ending 3 residues before the CDR3 end, the germline J gene is used to fill in that end. V gene TRBV6-2 or TRBV6-3 combines with J gene TRBJ2-7; D is undetermined. Trimming removed 0 bases at V and 4 bases at J, with 10 bases between. CDR3 size: 14 residues. Germline V gene sequence: CDR1 MNHEY, CDR2 SVGEGT. CDR3 DNA (partial): TGTGCCAGCAGTTACTCGATTCCAACATACGAG. Its translation: CASSYSIPTYE. The whole CDR3 protein is CASSYSIPTYEQYF.

Remarks on this clone: Coverage ceases 3 residues before the CDR3 finishes, and the germline J gene fills in the end. V usage is TRBV7-9 and J usage is TRBJ1-1; no reliable D call. Germline-derived CDR1 and CDR2 are SEHNR and FQNEAQ (reference sequence). CDR3 length: 11 residues. The CDR3 is CASSRELEAFF. The DNA read from the CDR3 is TGTGCCAGCTCGCGGGAGTTAGAA.

Worth noting for this clone: Read sequence stops 3 residues before the CDR3 end, and the germline J gene provides the missing end. The chain carries TRBV7-9 and TRBJ2-7, with D maybe TRBD2 (5 bases). Germline lookup yields CDR1 SEHNR and CDR2 FQNEAQ (reference sequence). The CDR3 has 15 residues. The V and J ends lost 6 bases and 0 bases respectively, with 15 bases between them. CDR3 DNA (partial): TGTGCCAGCAGTCACCCGGGGAGTACCTCCTACGAG. This sequence encodes CASSHPGSTSYE. The full CDR3 reads CASSHPGSTSYEQYF.

As for this clone: The read comes to an end 3 residues before the CDR3 does, leaving the germline J gene to fill in the end. The rearrangement uses TRBV2 and TRBJ2-1, with TRBD2 matching over 9 bases. Looked up from germline, CDR1 is SNHLY and CDR2 is FYNNEI. CDR3 size: 16 residues. J was trimmed by 3 bases and V by 3 bases; bases with no gene match: 6. CDR3 DNA, as far as it was read: TGTGCCAGCAGTGAGGGAGCGGGAGGATTCTACAATGAG. Protein product: CASSEGAGGFYNE. The complete CDR3 protein is CASSEGAGGFYNEQFF.

In the case of this clone: Read sequence stops 3 residues before the CDR3 end, and the germline J gene provides the missing end. The chain links TRBV2 to TRBJ1-1; perhaps TRBD1 as D (5 bases). The germline gives CDR1 SNHLY, CDR2 FYNNEI. With 7 bases removed from V and 4 bases from J, the gap between germline ends came to 22 bases. The CDR3 runs to 16 residues. The sequenced CDR3 bases are TGTGCCAGCATGGCGTTCCGGGCGAAAAGGGGCACTGAA. Translated, it gives CASMAFRAKRGTE. The entire CDR3 is CASMAFRAKRGTEAFF. Using reference TRBV2 and TRBJ1-1 for the parts outside the CDR3, the full variable domain is EPEVTQTPSHQVTQMGQEVILRCVPISNHLYFYWYRQILGQKVEFLVSFYNNEISEKSEIFDDQFSVERPDGSNFTLKIRSTKLEDSAMYFCASMAFRAKRGTEAFFGQGTRLTVV.

Comments on this clone: The read is 3 residues too short to cover the CDR3 end, so that end is filled in from the germline J gene. The chain joins TRBV29-1 to TRBJ2-5; 9 bases match TRBD2. From germline, CDR1 is SQVTM and CDR2 ANQGSEA. Trimming took 3 bases from V and 4 from J; bases not matched to a gene: 9. The CDR3 has 15 amino acids. The CDR3: CSVDDGGRAPETQYF. The CDR3 DNA, read in part, is TGCAGCGTTGATGATGGCGGGAGGGCCCCAGAGACC.

As concerns this clone: The read terminates 3 residues before the CDR3 end, so the remaining end is supplied by the germline J gene. The genes are TRBV20-1 and TRBJ1-2, with 10 bases that match TRBD1. CDR3 length: 13 amino acids. CDR1 is DFQATT and CDR2 is SNEGSKA in the germline V gene (reference sequence). CDR3 bases read: TGCAGTGCCTCAGCGACAGGGGGCGACGGC. Its translation is CSASATGGDG. The full CDR3 is CSASATGGDGYTF.

Points on this clone: Coverage ceases 3 residues before the CDR3 finishes, and the germline J gene fills in the end. The chain joins TRBV30 to TRBJ2-3; 8 bases align to TRBD1. The CDR3 length is 13 residues. Germline V gives CDR1 GTSNPN, CDR2 SVGIG (reference sequence). V was clipped by 8 bases and J by 2 bases; unmatched bases: 6. CDR3 loop: CAGTGLPTDTQYF. Incomplete CDR3 DNA: TGTGCCGGGACAGGACTACCCACAGATACG.

With regard to this clone: Sequencing ends 3 residues short of the CDR3 end; the germline J gene provides the rest. The V call is TRBV28, the J call TRBJ2-5; 12 nucleotides match TRBD2. This CDR3 is 16 amino acids long. V shed 7 bases, J shed 6 bases, and the junction held 12 bases outside the gene matches. The V gene's germline CDR1 is MDHEN and CDR2 SYDVKM. CDR3 bases read: TGTGCCAGCAACCAGAGACTAGCGGGAGTGAGAAAGACC. Its translation is CASNQRLAGVRKT. Given in full, the CDR3 is CASNQRLAGVRKTQYF.

Points on this clone: The read ends 3 residues early relative to the CDR3; the germline J gene fills the gap. The chain couples TRBV28 to TRBJ2-7; 7 positions match TRBD2. Germline CDR1 reads MDHEN; CDR2 reads SYDVKM. V lost 6 bases and J lost 4; bases outside the gene matches: 15. This CDR3 spans 16 amino acids. The CDR3 bases that were read are TGTGCCAGCAGCCCACGGAGACTAGCTTCAGGGTACGAG. Translating it yields CASSPRRLASGYE. In full, the CDR3 is CASSPRRLASGYEQYF.

Turning to this clone: The CDR3 extends 3 residues past the end of the read, so its final part is completed from the germline J gene. The chain carries TRBV5-4 and TRBJ2-7; 15 bases are shared with TRBD2. Germline V gives CDR1 SGHNT, CDR2 YYREEE (reference sequence). V shed 4 bases and J 6 bases; nucleotides not matched to a gene: 8. The CDR3 runs to 16 residues. CDR3 protein: CASSVGLAGGSGEQYF. CDR3 DNA, as far as it was read: TGTGCCAGCAGCGTGGGACTAGCGGGGGGTTCGGGCGAG.

As concerns this clone: The sequenced fragment ends 3 residues before the CDR3 boundary, so the rest is inferred from the germline J gene. V usage is TRBV4-1 and J usage is TRBJ2-7; D is perhaps TRBD2 (6 bases). V shed 2 bases and J shed 6 bases, with 11 bases lying between them. The CDR3 is 13 amino acids. Looked up from germline, CDR1 is MGHRA and CDR2 is YSYEKL. The part of the CDR3 DNA that was read is TGCGCCAGCAGCCAAATGTTGGGGGGCGAG. It codes for CASSQMLGGE. In full, the CDR3 reads CASSQMLGGEQYF.

Concerning this clone: The DNA ends 3 residues before the CDR3 does, and the rest of the CDR3 is filled in from the germline J gene. V and J are TRBV14 and TRBJ1-2, with D maybe TRBD1 (6 bases). CDR1 is SGHDN and CDR2 is FVKESK in the germline V gene. The CDR3 has 16 residues. V shed 0 bases and J shed 3 bases, with 14 bases lying between them. Partial CDR3 DNA: TGTGCCAGCAGCCAAGATTCGGTGCCAGGGGACTATGGC. Amino acids: CASSQDSVPGDYG. The CDR3 in full is CASSQDSVPGDYGYTF. Using reference TRBV14 and TRBJ1-2 for the parts outside the CDR3, the full variable domain is EAGVTQFPSHSVIEKGQTVTLRCDPISGHDNLYWYRRVMGKEIKFLLHFVKESKQDESGMPNNRFLAERTGGTYSTLKVQPAELEDSGVYFCASSQDSVPGDYGYTFGSGTRLTVV.

A word on this clone: Coverage ceases 3 residues before the CDR3 finishes, and the germline J gene fills in the end. V gene TRBV7-9 combines with J gene TRBJ1-1; 7 bases match TRBD1. CDR1 and CDR2 (germline): SEHNR, FQNEAQ (reference sequence). This CDR3 spans 13 amino acids. This CDR3 reads CASSLVGDSEAFF. The sequenced CDR3 bases are TGTGCCAGCAGCTTAGTAGGGGACAGCGAA.

Points on this clone: The read is 3 residues too short to cover the CDR3 end, so that end is filled in from the germline J gene. The chain couples TRBV19 to TRBJ2-3, with a possible D match to TRBD1 (5 bases). This CDR3 has 13 amino acids. CDR1 is LNHDA, CDR2 SQIVND, per germline (reference sequence). Trimming shortened V by 2 bases and J by 6 bases, and 9 bases separated the two germline ends. Incomplete CDR3 DNA: TGTGCCAGTAGTATACAGGGCCCGGATACG. It yields the protein CASSIQGPDT. The full CDR3 protein is CASSIQGPDTQYF.

On this clone: The read finishes 3 residues shy of the CDR3 end, and the germline J gene is used to complete it. This chain connects TRBV6-2 or TRBV6-3 to TRBJ2-7; TRBD1 is a possible D gene (5 bases). The CDR3 has 14 amino acids. CDR1 and CDR2 (germline): MNHEY, SVGEGT. Between the trimmed V and J ends, which lost 2 bases and 0 bases, there was a span of 8 bases. CDR3 DNA (partial): TGTGCCAGCAGTTACAGGGGCGGCTCCTACGAG. Encoded protein: CASSYRGGSYE. Given in full, the CDR3 is CASSYRGGSYEQYF.

As to this clone: The read falls 3 residues short of the CDR3 end, and the missing part is taken from the germline J gene. This chain links TRBV20-1 with TRBJ2-1, with 14 bases matching TRBD2. The V gene's germline CDR1 is DFQATT and CDR2 SNEGSKA (reference sequence). Trimming at V came to 6 bases and at J to 6 bases, leaving 16 bases not matched to a gene. The CDR3 totals 18 residues. The CDR3 protein is CSADSGLAGVGPSNEQFF. The sequenced part of the CDR3 DNA is TGCAGTGCCGACTCGGGACTAGCGGGAGTCGGGCCCTCCAATGAG.

Comments on this clone: The CDR3 end is not reached by the read, which stops 3 residues before it; the germline J gene fills it in. V gene TRBV2 combines with J gene TRBJ2-3, with a possible D match to TRBD2 (5 bases). The CDR3 has 18 amino acids. Germline CDR1 SNHLY, CDR2 FYNNEI. V lost 2 bases and J 2 bases, leaving 20 bases between the germline ends. CDR3 sequence reads: CASSEQLPTRSITDTQYF. The DNA read from the CDR3 is TGTGCCAGCAGTGAACAGCTCCCTACTAGGTCGATCACAGATACG. Supplemented by reference TRBV2 and TRBJ2-3, the full variable domain reads EPEVTQTPSHQVTQMGQEVILRCVPISNHLYFYWYRQILGQKVEFLVSFYNNEISEKSEIFDDQFSVERPDGSNFTLKIRSTKLEDSAMYFCASSEQLPTRSITDTQYFGPGTRLTVL.

As to this clone: Read data end 3 residues before the CDR3 end; the end is taken from the germline J gene. The chain couples TRBV4-1 to TRBJ1-2; possible D gene TRBD1, 5 bases. The V and J ends lost 1 base and 2 bases respectively, with 8 bases between them. The CDR3 has 14 residues. Germline V gene sequence: CDR1 MGHRA, CDR2 YSYEKL. Incomplete CDR3 DNA: TGCGCCAGCAGCCAAGGGGGGGGAAACTATGGC. Its protein is CASSQGGGNYG. The whole CDR3 region reads CASSQGGGNYGYTF.

Concerning this clone: The read gets to within 3 residues of the CDR3 end, and the germline J gene fills in the rest. The chain links TRBV19 to TRBJ1-5; TRBD1 is a possible D gene (5 bases). Trimming cost V 10 bases and J 4 bases, with 14 bases left between them. Per germline, CDR1 LNHDA and CDR2 SQIVND (reference sequence). The CDR3 sequence is 13 residues long. The CDR3: CATLGGINQPQHF. The CDR3 bases that were read are TGTGCCACCCTGGGGGGAATTAATCAGCCC.

Comment on this clone: Read coverage stops 3 residues before the CDR3 terminus; the germline J gene supplies the remainder. V gene TRBV5-5 combines with J gene TRBJ1-1; TRBD1 matches at 9 bases. The CDR3 contains 15 residues. The germline gives CDR1 SGHKS, CDR2 YYEKEE (reference sequence). V dropped 7 bases and J dropped 1; count of bases not matched to a gene: 8. Here the CDR3 reads CASGRDRVTNTEAFF. The CDR3 DNA, read in part, is TGTGCCAGCGGGCGGGACAGGGTCACGAACACTGAA.

This CDR3 reads CASSEPGQGVGNTIYF. CDR3 DNA, as far as it was read: TGTGCCAGCAGTGAACCGGGACAGGGGGTTGGAAACACC. The V and J genes are TRBV6-1 and TRBJ1-3, with 11 bases lining up with TRBD1. The CDR3 is cut off 3 residues early in the read; its end comes from the germline J gene. The ends lost 2 bases at V and 3 bases at J; junction bases unmatched: 3. CDR3 length: 16 residues. Germline loops: CDR1 MNHNS, CDR2 SASEGT.

As regards this clone: The read ends 3 residues early relative to the CDR3; the germline J gene fills the gap. The J gene is TRBJ1-4, the V gene TRBV28; 8 bases are shared with TRBD1. V shed 5 bases, J shed 6 bases, and the junction held 8 bases outside the gene matches. This CDR3 is built from 15 residues. Germline V CDR1 and CDR2: MDHEN, SYDVKM. The CDR3 is CASSIPGQVHEKLFF. CDR3 bases read: TGTGCCAGCAGTATCCCGGGACAGGTACATGAAAAA.

As to this clone: Coverage ceases 3 residues before the CDR3 finishes, and the germline J gene fills in the end. The chain couples TRBV2 to TRBJ2-7, with 8 bases aligning to TRBD1. CDR1 is SNHLY and CDR2 is FYNNEI in the germline V gene. The V segment lost 5 bases and the J segment 6 bases; nucleotides outside the gene matches: 6. The CDR3 loop spans 13 amino acids. This chain's CDR3 is CASSFGQGVEQYF. The CDR3 DNA, read in part, is TGTGCCAGCAGTTTCGGACAGGGCGTCGAG.

Points on this clone: The read falls 3 residues short of the CDR3 end, and the missing part is taken from the germline J gene. V gene TRBV20-1 combines with J gene TRBJ2-7, with unresolved D. The ends were cut back, 0 bases at V and 1 base at J, with 10 bases in the middle. Germline V gene lookup returns CDR1 DFQATT and CDR2 SNEGSKA (reference sequence). This CDR3 contains 14 residues. The CDR3 loop is CSARDQTPSYEQYF. The CDR3 bases that were read are TGCAGTGCTAGAGATCAGACACCATCCTACGAG.